Listed here are 2 T cell receptor beta chains from one sample, sequenced in a study of cytomegalovirus exposure and HLA in healthy donors. Primers: 60 Vbeta forward and 13 Jbeta reverse. Here immunoSEQ multiplex PCR was the method, and the copy in TCRdb shows in-frame clones only, minus some. The sample lists approximately 88,000 clones, more than 60% occurring once. Sequences were obtained from PBMCs. These receptors all stem from a man aged 18 to 30 in good health and CMV-seropositive.

The chain combines TRBV7-9 with TRBJ2-7; a possible D gene is TRBD1 (6 bases). Trimming took 1 base from V and 1 from J, leaving 11 bases between them. Germline loops: CDR1 SEHNR, CDR2 FQNEAQ (reference sequence). CDR3 size: 15 residues. CDR3 amino acids: CASSLVGQGSYEQYF. The CDR3 DNA is TGTGCCAGCAGCTTAGTTGGTCAGGGGTCCTACGAGCAGTACTTC.

The CDR3 loop is CAISGGQDYGYTF. Here the CDR3 DNA reads TGTGCCATCAGTGGTGGGCAGGACTATGGCTACACCTTC. The V gene is TRBV10-3, the J gene TRBJ1-2; D gene uncertain. Deletions cut 4 bases from V and 3 bases from J, with 9 bases between. The CDR3 length is 13 residues. Germline V gene sequence: CDR1 ENHRY, CDR2 SYGVKD.